The 7 T cell receptor beta chains presented below share a single source sample, sequenced in a study of OX40 agonist ivuxolimab in advanced cancers. Assay: immunoSEQ multiplex PCR; the TCRdb copy retains only in-frame clones and omits some. This sample has tens of thousands of clones; approximately 84% occur once, and the top ten carry 7.3%. The sample in question was CD4+ or CD8+ T cells sorted from blood, obtained in a trial of the OX40 agonist ivuxolimab. The receptors come from an adult with an advanced solid tumor such as melanoma, head and neck, liver or kidney cancer.

This chain joins TRBV6-5 and TRBJ1-6; D is perhaps TRBD1 (5 bases). The CDR3 is made up of 14 amino acids. Deletions cut 5 bases from V and 5 bases from J, with 10 bases between. The germline V gene encodes CDR1 MNHEY and CDR2 SVGAGI. DNA for the CDR3: TGTGCCAGCAGTCCAGGGTACAATAATTCACCCCTCCACTTT. Translated, it gives CASSPGYNNSPLHF.

This clone was found once. This chain connects TRBV5-1 to TRBJ1-3; 7 bases are shared with TRBD1. This CDR3 is built from 15 residues. Trimming took 4 bases from V and 7 from J; bases not matched to a gene: 11. Germline CDR1 reads SGHRS; CDR2 reads YFSETQ. CDR3 protein: CASSTGTEARNTIYF. In nucleotides, the CDR3 is TGCGCCAGCAGCACTGGGACAGAGGCGAGGAACACCATATATTTT.

This chain connects TRBV30 to TRBJ2-3, with a possible D match to TRBD1 (5 bases). The CDR3 runs 13 residues. Germline V gene lookup returns CDR1 GTSNPN and CDR2 SVGIG (reference sequence). Deletions cut 1 base from V and 2 bases from J, with 7 bases between. CDR3: CAWSGQLTDTQYF. The CDR3 DNA reads TGTGCCTGGAGTGGACAGCTCACAGATACGCAGTATTTT.

This chain uses TRBV6-5 with TRBJ1-1; D may be TRBD1 (6 bases). Trimming left V 6 bases short and J 3 bases short, with 14 bases between. CDR1 is MNHEY, CDR2 SVGAGI, per germline. The CDR3 covers 14 residues. The CDR3 region has the DNA TGTGCCAGCAGATACGGGGGCGGGGACACTGAAGCTTTCTTT. Translating it yields CASRYGGGDTEAFF.

This clone was picked up one time. This chain uses TRBV20-1 with TRBJ2-7, with TRBD2 identical over 9 bases. CDR1 is DFQATT, CDR2 SNEGSKA, per germline (reference sequence). V gave up 5 bases and J gave up 6 bases; unmatched junction bases: 2. The CDR3 sequence is 11 residues long. CDR3 coding DNA: TGCAGTGCTGGCGGGAGGGGCGAGCAGTACTTC. Amino acids: CSAGGRGEQYF.

The genes are TRBV30 and TRBJ1-1; tentative D call: TRBD1 (6 bases). The length of the CDR3 is 13 residues. Trimming left V 5 bases short and J 0 bases short, with 10 bases between. The germline V gene has CDR1 GTSNPN and CDR2 SVGIG (reference sequence). CDR3 in amino acids: CAWQQGMNTEAFF. The CDR3 region has the DNA TGTGCCTGGCAACAGGGAATGAACACTGAAGCTTTCTTT.

This chain's CDR3 is CASSQETSGAEKLFF. CDR3 DNA sequence: TGTGCCAGCAGCCAAGAGACGAGCGGTGCGGAAAAACTGTTTTTT. The rearrangement joins TRBV4-2 to TRBJ1-4; D call uncertain. This CDR3 spans 15 amino acids. Germline CDR1 and CDR2: LGHNA and YNFKEQ. V shed 0 bases and J shed 8 bases, with 13 bases lying between them.